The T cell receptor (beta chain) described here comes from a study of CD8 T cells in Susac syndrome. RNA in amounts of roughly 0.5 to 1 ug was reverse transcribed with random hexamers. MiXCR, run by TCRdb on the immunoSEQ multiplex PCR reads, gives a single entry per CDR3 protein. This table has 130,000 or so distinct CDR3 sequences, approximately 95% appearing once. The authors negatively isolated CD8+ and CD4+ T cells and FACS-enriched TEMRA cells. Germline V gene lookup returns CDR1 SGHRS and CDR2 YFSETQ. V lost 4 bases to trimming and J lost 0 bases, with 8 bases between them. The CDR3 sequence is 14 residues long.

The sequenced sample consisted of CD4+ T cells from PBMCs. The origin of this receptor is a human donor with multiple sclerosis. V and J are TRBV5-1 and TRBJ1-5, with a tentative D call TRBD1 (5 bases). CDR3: CASSRDFSNQPQHF. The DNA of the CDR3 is TGCGCCAGCAGCCGGGACTTTAGCAATCAGCCCCAGCATTTT.